This T cell receptor (beta chain) was obtained from a study of blood T cell repertoires in COVID-19. The overall study: There were acute and convalescent COVID-19 samples, and they came from the United States, Italy and Spain. Nucleic acid was either cDNA or gDNA, and it came from T cells, B-cell-depleted T cells, or PBMCs.

The junction had 5 bases not matched to a gene; V was cut back by 6 bases and J by 6 bases. The CDR3 is made up of 13 amino acids. CDR1 is MNHEY, CDR2 SVGAGI, per germline. Original methodology: Cell counts per sample came from amplifying reference gene primers. The repertoire was sequenced with immunoSEQ multiplex PCR; TCRdb's copy has only in-frame clones and lacks some. Clone size and V and J calls were adopted from that table, with D and trimming inferred from the DNA. The sample consists of under 300,000 clones, around 86% of them appearing once. This clone was picked up a small number of times. The chain links TRBV6-5 to TRBJ2-5; TRBD1 matches at 9 bases. The sequence came from a man aged 25-40 years who had recovered from COVID-19. The sequenced material came from peripheral blood. The DNA for the CDR3 is TGTGCCAGCAGGAGGGACAGGGAACAGACCCAGTACTTC. It is translated as CASRRDREQTQYF.